A single sample is the source of the 31 T cell receptor beta chains below, sequenced in a study of neurological immune-mediated disorders. TCRdb re-called the 5' RACE reads through MiXCR, storing one row per CDR3 protein. The sample includes under 45,000 distinct CDR3 sequences, 14% of them seen just once. Sample: CD4+ T cells from blood. The receptors shown here come from an older woman with HTLV-1-associated myelopathy (HAM/TSP).

This clonotype was seen more than once but under ten times. V usage is TRBV2 and J usage is TRBJ2-5, with TRBD2 matching 11 bases. The CDR3 totals 18 residues. CDR1 is SNHLY, CDR2 FYNNEI, per germline. The trim removed 3 bases at V and 0 bases at J, leaving 9 bases unmatched. The CDR3 bases are TGTGCCAGCAGTGAGTTGGGACTAGCGGACCTTTACCAAGAGACCCAGTACTTC. It translates to CASSELGLADLYQETQYF. The complete variable domain, with remaining parts taken from reference TRBV2 and TRBJ2-5, reads EPEVTQTPSHQVTQMGQEVILRCVPISNHLYFYWYRQILGQKVEFLVSFYNNEISEKSEIFDDQFSVERPDGSNFTLKIRSTKLEDSAMYFCASSELGLADLYQETQYFGPGTRLLVL.

This clonotype was picked up many times. The chain joins TRBV7-2 to TRBJ2-5; D unclear. The germline CDR1 and CDR2 sequences are SGHTA and FQGNSA. This CDR3 is built from 15 residues. V lost 4 bases and J lost 3, with 15 bases in between. The CDR3 here is CASSSGPGQEETQYF. The CDR3 DNA reads as TGTGCCAGCAGCTCAGGACCTGGCCAGGAAGAGACCCAGTACTTC. Using reference TRBV7-2 and TRBJ2-5 for the parts outside the CDR3, the full variable domain is GAGVSQSPSNKVTEKGKDVELRCDPISGHTALYWYRQSLGQGLEFLIYFQGNSAPDKSGLPSDRFSAERTGGSVSTLTIQRTQQEDSAVYLCASSSGPGQEETQYFGPGTRLLVL.

This clonotype has a count of ten or more. V is TRBV20-1 and J is TRBJ2-3, with D unresolved. The V gene lost 3 bases and the J gene lost 0 bases, with 4 bases spanning the gap. Germline lookup yields CDR1 DFQATT and CDR2 SNEGSKA (reference sequence). The CDR3 covers 12 residues. CDR3 nucleotide sequence: TGCAGTGCTAGGGAGAGCACAGATACGCAGTATTTT. Translating gives CSARESTDTQYF.

This clonotype was detected ten times or more. J is TRBJ1-1 and V is TRBV3-1; possible D gene TRBD1, 6 bases. Germline V gene sequence: CDR1 LGHDT, CDR2 YNNKEL (reference sequence). V lost 6 bases and J 5 bases, leaving 13 bases between the germline ends. The CDR3 has 13 amino acids. CDR3 amino acids: CASSFTGRTEAFF. The DNA for the CDR3 is TGTGCCAGCAGTTTTACAGGGAGGACTGAAGCTTTCTTT.

The table lists this clonotype with many counts. The CDR3 nucleotides read TGTGCCACCAGCAGAGAAACTGCTAACTATGGCTACACCTTC. Translating gives CATSRETANYGYTF. V and J are TRBV15 and TRBJ1-2; D is unclear. Germline assignment: CDR1 LNHNV and CDR2 YYDKDF (reference sequence). The CDR3 length is 14 residues. V shed 0 bases and J shed 0 bases, with 5 bases lying between them.

There are many counts of this clonotype. This chain links TRBV5-1 with TRBJ2-7; 12 bases agree with TRBD2. Trimming took 4 bases from V and 5 from J; bases not matched to a gene: 7. This CDR3 spans 15 amino acids. Germline V gene lookup returns CDR1 SGHRS and CDR2 YFSETQ. CDR3 amino acids: CASSNLAGGSNEQYF. In DNA, the CDR3 is TGCGCCAGCAGCAACCTAGCGGGGGGGTCGAACGAGCAGTACTTC.

This clonotype showed up many times. This chain joins TRBV20-1 and TRBJ2-7, with TRBD1 as a possible D gene (5 bases). The germline V and J ends were trimmed by 0 bases and 2 bases, with 17 bases remaining between them. This CDR3 is 16 amino acids long. The germline gives CDR1 DFQATT, CDR2 SNEGSKA (reference sequence). The CDR3 region is CSARDFRQGSPYEQYF. The CDR3 DNA sequence: TGCAGTGCTAGAGATTTCCGGCAGGGATCTCCCTACGAGCAGTACTTC.

This clonotype was recorded at least ten times. J is TRBJ1-2 and V is TRBV18; D remains ambiguous. V was clipped by 3 bases and J by 2 bases, with 7 bases between them. The CDR3 sequence is 13 residues long. Germline CDR1 and CDR2: KGHSH and LQKENI. The CDR3 spells CASSPQVNYGYTF. The CDR3 DNA reads TGTGCCAGCTCACCCCAGGTCAACTATGGCTACACCTTC.

In its sample, this clonotype was seen many times. The J gene is TRBJ2-7, the V gene TRBV6-5; D might be TRBD1 (6 bases). CDR1 and CDR2 from the germline V gene are MNHEY and SVGAGI. CDR3 size: 13 residues. Trimming left V 7 bases short and J 5 bases short, with 15 bases between. In nucleotides, the CDR3 is TGTGCCAGCACCCAAGGGGGTTTGAACGAGCAGTACTTC. Translated, it gives CASTQGGLNEQYF.

The table lists this clonotype with many counts. The V gene is TRBV29-1, the J gene TRBJ2-5; D might be TRBD1 or TRBD2, each matching 5 bases. The CDR3 has 13 residues. Germline loops: CDR1 SQVTM, CDR2 ANQGSEA. The V gene lost 3 bases and the J gene lost 9 bases, with 17 bases spanning the gap. The CDR3 region is CSVEGPNVKAQYF. CDR3 nucleotide sequence: TGCAGCGTTGAGGGACCCAATGTTAAGGCCCAGTACTTC.

A single count supports this clonotype. The chain carries TRBV20-1 and TRBJ2-5; D is ambiguous. Germline V CDR1 and CDR2: DFQATT, SNEGSKA (reference sequence). Deletions cut 1 base from V and 2 bases from J, with 11 bases between. This CDR3 contains 14 residues. The CDR3 sequence is CSARADKTQETQYF. CDR3 nucleotides: TGCAGTGCTAGAGCTGACAAGACGCAAGAGACCCAGTACTTC.

Ten or more counts support this clonotype. The gene calls are TRBV7-2 and TRBJ1-2, with D maybe TRBD1 (6 bases). The CDR3 loop spans 15 amino acids. V lost 5 bases, J lost 8 bases, and 21 bases lay in between. In germline, CDR1 is SGHTA, CDR2 FQGNSA. This CDR3 reads CASSTRAGAVGGYTF. The CDR3 nucleotides are TGTGCCAGCAGCACTAGGGCAGGGGCTGTGGGAGGCTACACCTTC.

This clonotype came up many times. This chain joins TRBV5-1 and TRBJ2-7; unclear D gene. Trimming cost V 0 bases and J 0 bases, with 7 bases left between them. The germline CDR1 and CDR2 sequences are SGHRS and YFSETQ. The CDR3 contains 14 residues. CDR3 amino acids: CASSLAPSSYEQYF. CDR3 in DNA: TGCGCCAGCAGCTTGGCACCTAGCTCCTACGAGCAGTACTTC.

This clonotype was observed many times. The gene calls are TRBV5-6 and TRBJ1-6; D might be TRBD1 (6 bases). The CDR3 is 16 residues long. Trimming stripped 1 base from V and 10 bases from J, with 18 bases between. Germline V gene data show CDR1 as SGHDT and CDR2 as YYEEEE. The CDR3 protein is CASSLSLGAGWSPLHF. CDR3 nucleotide sequence: TGTGCCAGCAGCTTGTCACTGGGGGCAGGCTGGTCACCCCTCCACTTT.

This clonotype was counted only a few times. The CDR3 protein is CSAREVGYRGSDTQYF. As DNA, the CDR3 is TGCAGTGCTAGAGAGGTGGGGTACAGGGGGTCAGATACGCAGTATTTT. The genes are TRBV20-1 and TRBJ2-3, with 8 bases lining up with TRBD1. Germline V CDR1 and CDR2: DFQATT, SNEGSKA (reference sequence). This CDR3 comprises 16 residues. J lost 4 bases, V lost 0 bases, and 9 bases had no gene match.

This clonotype was seen repeatedly, ten times or more. This chain joins TRBV20-1 and TRBJ1-2; D may be TRBD1 (6 bases). Trimming stripped 5 bases from V and 8 bases from J, with 21 bases between. This CDR3 region has 14 residues. Looked up from germline, CDR1 is DFQATT and CDR2 is SNEGSKA (reference sequence). The CDR3 reads CSAPPPGGARGYTF. CDR3 coding DNA: TGCAGTGCTCCTCCTCCCGGGGGGGCGCGGGGCTACACCTTC.

This clonotype was counted many times. V gene TRBV7-9 combines with J gene TRBJ1-6; TRBD1 matches 11 bases. This CDR3 is 15 amino acids long. Trimming took 1 base from V and 8 from J; bases not matched to a gene: 1. CDR1 is SEHNR and CDR2 is FQNEAQ in the germline V gene (reference sequence). CDR3 DNA: TGTGCCAGCAGCTTAGGGGGACAGGGGGATTCACCCCTCCACTTT. Protein sequence: CASSLGGQGDSPLHF. Full variable domain (remainder filled in from reference TRBV7-9 and TRBJ1-6): DTGVSQNPRHKITKRGQNVTFRCDPISEHNRLYWYRQTLGQGPEFLTYFQNEAQLEKSRLLSDRFSAERPKGSFSTLEIQRTEQGDSAMYLCASSLGGQGDSPLHFGNGTRLTVT.

There are many counts of this clonotype. The chain recombines TRBV5-1 with TRBJ2-1; D is possibly TRBD2 (5 bases). Germline V gene lookup returns CDR1 SGHRS and CDR2 YFSETQ. The CDR3 consists of 16 residues. V lost 0 bases to trimming and J lost 0 bases, with 10 bases between them. The CDR3: CASSLDVGSSYNEQFF. For the CDR3, the DNA is TGCGCCAGCAGCTTGGATGTTGGGAGCTCCTACAATGAGCAGTTCTTC.

In this sample, this clonotype turned up many times. The chain recombines TRBV6-5 with TRBJ1-6, with 7 nucleotides matching TRBD1. The junction had 12 bases not matched to a gene; V was cut back by 6 bases and J by 10 bases. The V gene's germline CDR1 is MNHEY and CDR2 SVGAGI. The CDR3 is 15 residues long. CDR3 loop: CASSDGGGSRSPLHF. CDR3 nucleotide sequence: TGTGCCAGCAGCGACGGAGGGGGCTCTAGGTCACCCCTCCACTTT.

This clonotype showed up many times. The chain couples TRBV5-1 to TRBJ1-3, with a tentative D call TRBD1 (6 bases). The ends were cut back, 0 bases at V and 2 bases at J, with 15 bases in the middle. Germline loops: CDR1 SGHRS, CDR2 YFSETQ. CDR3 length: 17 residues. CDR3 DNA sequence: TGCGCCAGCAGCTTGGACGCGACAGGCCCCGCTGGAAACACCATATATTTT. It encodes CASSLDATGPAGNTIYF.

Many counts were recorded for this clonotype. V usage is TRBV7-8 and J usage is TRBJ2-7; D perhaps matches TRBD1 (5 bases). Trimming left V 5 bases short and J 6 bases short, with 14 bases between. Germline V gene data show CDR1 as SGHVS and CDR2 as FQNEAQ. This CDR3 has 13 residues. The CDR3 spells CASSPVLGLEQYF. The CDR3 DNA reads as TGTGCCAGCAGCCCCGTATTGGGGCTCGAGCAGTACTTC. Filled out from reference TRBV7-8 and TRBJ2-7, the complete variable domain reads GAGVSQSPRYKVAKRGQDVALRCDPISGHVSLFWYQQALGQGPEFLTYFQNEAQLDKSGLPSDRFFAERPEGSVSTLKIQRTQQEDSAVYLCASSPVLGLEQYFGPGTRLTVT.

This clonotype has at least ten counts. The chain recombines TRBV20-1 with TRBJ2-1; 10 bases match TRBD2. Germline trimming cut 6 bases from V and 4 bases from J; bases unmatched to any gene: 9. CDR1 DFQATT and CDR2 SNEGSKA come from the germline V gene (reference sequence). This CDR3 region has 15 residues. CDR3: CSAPPTSGKYNEQFF. The CDR3 DNA is TGCAGTGCGCCCCCAACTAGCGGGAAGTACAATGAGCAGTTCTTC.

The rearrangement uses TRBV4-2 and TRBJ2-7; D possibly uses TRBD1 or TRBD2 (6 bases each). V was cut by 0 bases and J by 4 bases, with 25 bases left in between. The CDR3 has 19 residues. The germline V gene encodes CDR1 LGHNA and CDR2 YNFKEQ. The CDR3 sequence is CASSQDRFAFRGRIYEQYF. In DNA form, the CDR3 reads TGTGCCAGCAGCCAAGATCGGTTTGCGTTTCGGGGGCGTATTTACGAGCAGTACTTC.

J is TRBJ2-1 and V is TRBV5-5, with TRBD1 matching 7 bases. CDR3 length equals 16 residues. Germline values: CDR1 SGHKS, CDR2 YYEKEE (reference sequence). J lost 9 bases, V lost 2 bases, and 14 bases had no gene match. This CDR3 reads CASSFQLTGTVGEQFF. The CDR3 coding sequence is TGTGCCAGCAGCTTCCAGCTTACCGGGACAGTAGGTGAGCAGTTCTTC.

This clonotype was counted at least ten times. The rearrangement uses TRBV20-1 and TRBJ2-3, with 9 positions matching TRBD2. CDR3 length: 16 amino acids. The V segment lost 2 bases and the J segment 3 bases; nucleotides outside the gene matches: 9. Germline CDR1 DFQATT, CDR2 SNEGSKA (reference sequence). This chain's CDR3 is CSARPRGGAGTDTQYF. The CDR3 bases are TGCAGTGCTAGACCCCGCGGGGGGGCCGGTACAGATACGCAGTATTTT.

At least ten counts were recorded for this clonotype. The rearrangement joins TRBV20-1 to TRBJ1-1; 10 positions match TRBD1. The CDR3 length is 15 residues. CDR1 and CDR2 from the germline V gene are DFQATT and SNEGSKA (reference sequence). J was trimmed by 5 bases and V by 2 bases; bases with no gene match: 8. The chain's CDR3 is CSARNPTGGKTEAFF. The CDR3 DNA reads as TGCAGTGCTAGAAACCCGACAGGGGGCAAGACTGAAGCTTTCTTT.

This clonotype has at least ten counts. V usage is TRBV6-2 or TRBV6-3 and J usage is TRBJ1-4; D gene unclear. V was clipped by 6 bases and J by 7 bases, with 12 bases between them. Per the germline V gene, CDR1 is MNHEY and CDR2 is SVGEGT. This CDR3 comprises 13 residues. The CDR3 loop is CASRAPSREKLFF. The CDR3 bases are TGTGCCAGCAGGGCTCCAAGCCGTGAAAAACTGTTTTTT.

CDR3 protein: CSARIDSRYGYTF. The CDR3 nucleotides read TGCAGCGCAAGAATAGACAGTCGGTATGGCTACACCTTC. This rearrangement joins TRBV29-1 to TRBJ1-2; TRBD1 is a possible D gene (5 bases). Germline lookup yields CDR1 SQVTM and CDR2 ANQGSEA. The CDR3 spans 13 residues. Trimming stripped 7 bases from V and 5 bases from J, with 17 bases between.

In this sample, this clonotype turned up many times. The chain is built from TRBV5-1 and TRBJ1-2; 8 positions match TRBD1. Per germline, CDR1 SGHRS and CDR2 YFSETQ. This CDR3 comprises 15 residues. The V and J ends lost 4 bases and 2 bases, in that order; junction bases with no gene match: 7. The CDR3 DNA reads as TGCGCCAGCAGCGTCCCGGGACAGGAAAACTATGGCTACACCTTC. This codes for CASSVPGQENYGYTF.

This clonotype has at least ten counts. The rearrangement joins TRBV14 to TRBJ1-3, with D unclear. The ends were cut back, 5 bases at V and 0 bases at J, with 8 bases in the middle. The length of the CDR3 is 14 residues. The germline V gene has CDR1 SGHDN and CDR2 FVKESK. CDR3 sequence reads: CASSGSNSGNTIYF. The DNA for the CDR3 is TGTGCCAGCAGCGGGTCGAACTCTGGAAACACCATATATTTT.

This clonotype showed up just a few times. The gene calls are TRBV5-1 and TRBJ1-2, with 8 bases lining up with TRBD1. CDR1 is SGHRS, CDR2 YFSETQ, per germline. The CDR3 is made up of 15 amino acids. Trimming cost V 4 bases and J 11 bases; bases outside gene matches: 16. The CDR3 coding sequence is TGCGCCAGCAGCAGGGGGACAGGACCCTTCTTTGGATACACCTTC. Its translation: CASSRGTGPFFGYTF.